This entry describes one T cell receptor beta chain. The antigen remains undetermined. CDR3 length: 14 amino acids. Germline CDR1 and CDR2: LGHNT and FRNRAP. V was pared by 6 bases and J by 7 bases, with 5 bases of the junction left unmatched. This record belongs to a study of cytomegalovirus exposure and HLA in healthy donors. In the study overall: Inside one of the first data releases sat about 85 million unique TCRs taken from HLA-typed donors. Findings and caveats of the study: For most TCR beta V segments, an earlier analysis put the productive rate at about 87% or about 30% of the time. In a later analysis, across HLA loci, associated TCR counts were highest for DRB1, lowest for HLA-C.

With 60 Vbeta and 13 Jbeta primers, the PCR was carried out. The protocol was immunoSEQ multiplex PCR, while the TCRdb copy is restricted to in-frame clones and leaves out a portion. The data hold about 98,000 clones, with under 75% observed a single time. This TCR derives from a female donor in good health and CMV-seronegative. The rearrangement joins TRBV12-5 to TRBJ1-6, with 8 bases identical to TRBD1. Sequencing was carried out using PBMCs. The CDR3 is CASGGGQANSPLHF. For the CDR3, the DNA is TGTGCTAGTGGGGGGGGACAGGCCAATTCACCCCTCCACTTT.